This TCR beta chain was sequenced for a study of T cell repertoires in cytomegalovirus infection (dated by TCRdb to the late 2010s). With respect to the entire study: Donor HLA type was relevant to the analysis, because carriage of CMV infection together with the matching HLA type was indicated by public TCR beta signatures.

This clonotype was seen repeatedly, ten times or more. Its antigen target is currently unknown. Per-base quality was not reported, and no clone a single base away is much larger than it. The CDR3 goes from the cysteine to the phenylalanine over 15 residues. The CDR3 DNA has 45 bases and is translated from base 1. V is reduced by 6 bases and J by 5 bases, leaving a spacing of 19 bases between them. Sequencer: Illumina HiSeq 1500. TCRdb reprocessing: public reads trimmed at Q25 with fastp, clones called with MiXCR, in-frame beta chains kept. CDR3 protein sequences are deduplicated, and each keeps its most common genes and DNA. The sample records roughly 120,000 distinct CDR3 sequences, over 9% of which are singletons. Approximately 33% of the sample belongs to the ten largest clones. General conclusions and limits of the study: Carriers of CMV infection plus the relevant HLA type were discriminated by the cumulative frequency of public TCR beta family members in the study cohort and in an independent approximately 400-donor cohort. The ex vivo response was dominated by HLA-C-restricted CMV-specific TCR beta clonotypes, which also provided the single most frequent clonotype in two of eight donors.

The clonotype was recovered from a human donor in good health (CMV status not recorded). Some clones in this sample may be carry-over from other donors' samples. Here the chain combines TRBV12-3 or TRBV12-4 and TRBJ2-5; matching of 6 bases hints at TRBD2 as the D gene. The sequencing input was PBMCs, sequenced either directly or after in vitro stimulation (not recorded which). The DNA sequence reads TGTGCCAGCAGCCCGGGGGAGCGAAGAGAGGAGACCCAGTACTTC. This sequence encodes CASSPGERREETQYF.